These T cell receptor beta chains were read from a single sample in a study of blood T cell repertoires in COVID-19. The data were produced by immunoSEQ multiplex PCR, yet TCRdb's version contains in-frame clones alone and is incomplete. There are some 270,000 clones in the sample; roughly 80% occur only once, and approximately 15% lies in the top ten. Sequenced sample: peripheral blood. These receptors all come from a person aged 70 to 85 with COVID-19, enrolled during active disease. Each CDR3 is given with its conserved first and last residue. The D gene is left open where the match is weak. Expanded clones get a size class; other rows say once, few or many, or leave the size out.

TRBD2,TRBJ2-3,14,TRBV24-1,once,CATAPGLSTDTQYF,TGTGCCACAGCCCCGGGACTAAGCACAGATACGCAGTATTTT
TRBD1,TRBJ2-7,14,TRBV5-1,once,CASSSPGQGYEQYF,TGCGCCAGCAGCTCCCCGGGACAGGGCTACGAGCAGTACTTC
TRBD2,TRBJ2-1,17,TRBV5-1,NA,CASSPGTSGRAPGEQFF,TGCGCCAGCAGCCCCGGGACTAGCGGGAGGGCCCCCGGTGAGCAGTTCTTC
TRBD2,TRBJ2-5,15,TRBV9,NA,CASSVDSGGDVTQYF,TGTGCCAGCAGCGTAGATAGCGGGGGGGATGTGACCCAGTACTTC
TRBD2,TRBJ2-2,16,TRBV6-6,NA,CASSLQQREQLGELFF,TGTGCCAGCAGTTTACAACAGCGGGAGCAGTTAGGGGAGCTGTTTTTT
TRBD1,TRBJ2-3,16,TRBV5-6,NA,CASSTPGTGDSDTQYF,TGTGCCAGCAGCACACCCGGGACAGGGGATTCAGATACGCAGTATTTT
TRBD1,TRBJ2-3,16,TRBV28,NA,CASRDHGQGGSDTQYF,TGTGCCAGCAGAGATCATGGACAGGGGGGATCAGATACGCAGTATTTT
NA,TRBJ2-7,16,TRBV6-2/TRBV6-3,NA,CASSYSYPIITYEQYF,TGTGCCAGCAGTTACTCGTACCCTATTATAACCTACGAGCAGTACTTC
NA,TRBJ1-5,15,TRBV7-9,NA,CASSRTEGSNQPQHF,TGTGCCAGCAGCCGCACCGAGGGTAGCAATCAGCCCCAGCATTTT
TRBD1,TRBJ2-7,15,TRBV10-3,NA,CAINSPGQSVYEQYF,TGTGCCATCAATTCACCGGGACAGAGCGTCTACGAGCAGTACTTC
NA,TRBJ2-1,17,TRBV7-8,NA,CASSPRMVGGSNNEQFF,TGTGCCAGCAGCCCCAGGATGGTTGGGGGCTCCAACAATGAGCAGTTCTTC
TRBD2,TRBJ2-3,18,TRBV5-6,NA,CASSRTSGRAGSTDTQYF,TGTGCCAGCAGCCGAACTAGCGGGAGGGCCGGGAGCACAGATACGCAGTATTTT
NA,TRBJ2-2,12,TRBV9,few,CASSVRTGELFF,TGTGCCAGCAGCGTTCGGACCGGGGAGCTGTTTTTT
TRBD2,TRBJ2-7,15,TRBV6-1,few,CASSEYAGVPYEQYF,TGTGCCAGCAGTGAATATGCGGGAGTCCCCTACGAGCAGTACTTC
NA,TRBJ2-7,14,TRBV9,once,CASSVAGNDYEQYF,TGTGCCAGCAGCGTAGCAGGAAATGACTACGAGCAGTACTTC
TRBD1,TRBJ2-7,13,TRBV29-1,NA,CSVQDRVNTEQYF,TGCAGCGTCCAGGACAGGGTAAACACGGAGCAGTACTTC
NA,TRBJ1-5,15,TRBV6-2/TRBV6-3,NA,CASSYSRDVNQPQHF,TGTGCCAGCAGTTACTCCAGGGATGTCAATCAGCCCCAGCATTTT